This entry concerns a single T cell receptor (beta chain). Its antigen remains unknown. Donor samples were obtained from healthy Caucasian individuals from Russia, aged 6 to 90. Each donor's blood draw was roughly 9.5 milliliters of peripheral blood. This sample is drawn from a study of blood T cells in healthy people across ages. Study-wide points: Measured against age, TCR beta diversity per million T cells decreased in a roughly linear manner.

Together with a sample-barcoded 5' primer, a J-beta primer mix was included in a second PCR lasting about 7 to 11 cycles. Every cDNA molecule bore a tag from a template-switch adaptor containing 12 random nucleotides. From the 5' RACE reads, TCRdb called clonotypes with MiXCR, one entry per CDR3 protein. This table holds hundreds of thousands of distinct CDR3 sequences, around 43% found once. CDR3 length equals 16 residues. Germline assignment: CDR1 SGHTA and CDR2 FQGNSA. V was shortened by 4 bases and J by 4 bases, with 20 bases between the two germline ends. The receptor comes from a man aged 55 to 70 in good health. The sequencing input was blood. The genes are TRBV7-2 and TRBJ2-7; D might be TRBD1 (8 bases). CDR3 DNA: TGTGCCAGCAGCTCCTCACAGGGGGGGGGTGGTTACGAGCAGTACTTC. Translating gives CASSSSQGGGGYEQYF.